The clone carrying this T cell receptor (beta chain) was picked up many times. The antigen is unknown. Each patient went into thyroid surgery without having received any treatment. This sample is part of a study of metastatic and nonmetastatic thyroid tumors. Findings and limits, study-wide: A significant increase in TCR beta diversity was reportedly seen in malignant thyroid tumors relative to benign nodules, in blood and tumor.

Germline V gene lookup returns CDR1 WNHNN and CDR2 SYGVQD (reference sequence). The CDR3 consists of 16 residues. V shed 4 bases and J shed 1 base, with 13 bases lying between them. TCRdb reanalyzed the PCR reads with MiXCR. The sample shows 64,000 or so clones, 16% of them seen only once. J is TRBJ2-2 and V is TRBV10-1, with D hard to call. The sequence was collected from a male donor with papillary thyroid cancer or a benign thyroid nodule (not recorded which). Some clones in this sample may be carry-over from other donors' samples. The sequencing sample was made of blood. The DNA for the CDR3 is TGCGCCAGCAGTGGTAAGGCGGAACTGAACACCGGGGAGCTGTTTTTT. The encoded protein is CASSGKAELNTGELFF.